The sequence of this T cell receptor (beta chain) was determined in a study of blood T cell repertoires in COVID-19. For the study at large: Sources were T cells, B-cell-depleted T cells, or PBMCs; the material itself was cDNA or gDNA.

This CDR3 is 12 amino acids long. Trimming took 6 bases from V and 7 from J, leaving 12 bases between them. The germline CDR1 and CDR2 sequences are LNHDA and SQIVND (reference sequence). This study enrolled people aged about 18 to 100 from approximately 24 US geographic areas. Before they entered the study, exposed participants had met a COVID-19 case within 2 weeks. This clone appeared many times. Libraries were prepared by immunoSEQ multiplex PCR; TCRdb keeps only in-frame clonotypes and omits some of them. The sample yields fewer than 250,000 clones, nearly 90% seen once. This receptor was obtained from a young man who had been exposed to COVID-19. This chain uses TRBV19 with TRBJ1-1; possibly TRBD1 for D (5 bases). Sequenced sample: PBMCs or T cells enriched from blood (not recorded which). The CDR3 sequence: CASRWGLDEAFF. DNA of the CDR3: TGTGCCAGTAGATGGGGCCTCGATGAAGCTTTCTTT.